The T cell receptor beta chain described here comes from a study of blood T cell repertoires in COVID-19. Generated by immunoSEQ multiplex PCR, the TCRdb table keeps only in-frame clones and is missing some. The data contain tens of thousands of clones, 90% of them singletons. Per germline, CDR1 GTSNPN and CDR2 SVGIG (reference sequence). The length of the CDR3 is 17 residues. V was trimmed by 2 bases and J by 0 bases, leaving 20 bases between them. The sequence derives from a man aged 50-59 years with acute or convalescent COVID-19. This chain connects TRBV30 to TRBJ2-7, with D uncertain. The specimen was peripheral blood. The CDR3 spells CAWSYKLEARSSYEQYF. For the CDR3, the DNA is TGTGCCTGGAGTTACAAGTTAGAGGCGAGGAGCTCCTACGAGCAGTACTTC.